This T cell receptor (beta chain) was identified during a study of T cell responses to AZD1222 COVID-19 vaccine. Sequencing was performed with immunoSEQ multiplex PCR; in TCRdb, only in-frame clones are kept and a portion is missing. The data contain some 130,000 clones, about 90% of them singletons. Overall study findings and caveats: Females outnumbered males among donors, who were mostly white British; clonal diversity was possibly underestimated. The study reported that nearly half of spike-specific TCRs target unmutated variant regions.

Germline loops: CDR1 SGHAT, CDR2 FQNNGV. The V end was cut by 7 bases, the J end by 2 bases, with 15 bases between. This CDR3 has 14 amino acids. Note on this clone: Its specificity is unknown.

This specimen was peripheral blood, taken 28 days after the second AZD1222 dose. The sequence was obtained from an adult who received the AZD1222 COVID-19 vaccine. The V gene is TRBV11-2, the J gene TRBJ2-7; tentative D call: TRBD1 (6 bases). For the CDR3, the DNA is TGTGCCAGCACCCTCCGGGACACTACCTACGAGCAGTACTTC. The encoded protein is CASTLRDTTYEQYF.